The 12 T cell receptor beta chains below were found in one sample sequenced in a study of CD8 T cells in Susac syndrome. With random hexamers, roughly 0.5 to 1 ug RNA was reverse transcribed. TCRdb re-analysed the immunoSEQ multiplex PCR reads in MiXCR, keeping a single row per CDR3 protein. Of some 94,000 distinct CDR3 sequences in the sample, around 94% were seen once. The sequencing sample was made of CD4+ T cells from PBMCs. These receptors all come from a human donor with Susac syndrome.

The rearrangement links TRBV15 to TRBJ2-3; tentatively, D is TRBD1 (6 bases). Deletions cut 5 bases from V and 2 bases from J, with 20 bases between. This CDR3 has 17 residues. CDR1 is LNHNV and CDR2 is YYDKDF in the germline V gene (reference sequence). The CDR3 is CATSLTSGARSTDTQYF. DNA of the CDR3: TGTGCCACCAGCCTCACTTCAGGGGCCCGTTCCACAGATACGCAGTATTTT. Looking up the rest from reference TRBV15 and TRBJ2-3 gives the full variable domain: DAMVIQNPRYQVTQFGKPVTLSCSQTLNHNVMYWYQQKSSQAPKLLFHYYDKDFNNEADTPDNFQSRRPNTSFCFLDIRSPGLGDTAMYLCATSLTSGARSTDTQYFGPGTRLTVL.

This rearrangement joins TRBV18 to TRBJ1-6, with 7 bases identical to TRBD1. CDR3 size: 15 residues. Germline V gene sequence: CDR1 KGHSH, CDR2 LQKENI. V was pared by 0 bases and J by 9 bases, with 5 bases of the junction left unmatched. The CDR3: CASSPPEGARSPLHF. DNA for the CDR3: TGTGCCAGCTCACCACCGGAGGGGGCGCGTTCACCCCTCCACTTT.

The chain uses TRBV30 and TRBJ1-1; D is undetermined. The CDR3 consists of 11 residues. V shed 5 bases and J shed 2 bases, with 6 bases lying between them. Germline CDR1 and CDR2: GTSNPN and SVGIG (reference sequence). CDR3 sequence: CAWRRNTEAFF. CDR3 coding DNA: TGTGCCTGGCGCAGAAACACTGAAGCTTTCTTT.

J is TRBJ2-6 and V is TRBV3-1; tentative D call: TRBD2 (6 bases). The CDR3 consists of 15 residues. V was shortened by 4 bases and J by 4 bases, with 11 bases between the two germline ends. Germline values: CDR1 LGHDT, CDR2 YNNKEL (reference sequence). The CDR3 DNA sequence: TGTGCCAGCAGCCCAGGGAGGTCAGGGGCCAACGTCCTGACTTTC. Its translation is CASSPGRSGANVLTF.

This clonotype has more than one count but fewer than ten. The chain recombines TRBV2 with TRBJ1-5; D possibly corresponds to TRBD1 (5 bases). The V and J ends lost 7 bases and 0 bases respectively, with 13 bases between them. CDR3 size: 15 residues. Germline CDR1 is SNHLY and CDR2 is FYNNEI. The CDR3 is CASKGTDYSNQPQHF. In DNA form, the CDR3 reads TGTGCCAGCAAAGGGACGGACTATAGCAATCAGCCCCAGCATTTT.

V gene TRBV29-1 combines with J gene TRBJ1-4; no reliable D call. Germline CDR1 is SQVTM and CDR2 is ANQGSEA. The CDR3 contains 11 residues. The germline V and J ends were trimmed by 6 bases and 13 bases, with 15 bases remaining between them. In DNA, the CDR3 is TGCAGCGTCGCTACAGTCCTAGGACTGTTTTTT. It encodes CSVATVLGLFF.

This chain uses TRBV27 with TRBJ2-5; 7 nucleotides line up with TRBD1. V was clipped by 8 bases and J by 6 bases; unmatched bases: 9. Germline V lookup: CDR1 MNHEY, CDR2 SMNVEV (reference sequence). The CDR3 spans 13 residues. In DNA form, the CDR3 reads TGTGCCAGCGGCCCCGGGACAGTGCAGACCCAGTACTTC. Encoded protein: CASGPGTVQTQYF.

The chain has TRBV6-4 and TRBJ1-2; 11 bases are shared with TRBD1. The CDR3 spans 16 residues. V lost 8 bases to trimming and J lost 4 bases; unmatched junction nucleotides: 12. Germline V gene lookup returns CDR1 MRHNA and CDR2 SNTAGT. In nucleotides, the CDR3 is TGTGCCAGCGGCCTAGGGGACAGGGGGTATGGCTATGGCTACACCTTC. Protein: CASGLGDRGYGYGYTF.

The chain has TRBV30 and TRBJ2-6, with D hard to call. Trimming shortened V by 5 bases and J by 0 bases, and 2 bases separated the two germline ends. Looked up from germline, CDR1 is GTSNPN and CDR2 is SVGIG (reference sequence). The CDR3 spans 12 residues. CDR3 region: CAWDSGANVLTF. CDR3 coding DNA: TGTGCCTGGGACTCTGGGGCCAACGTCCTGACTTTC.

This clonotype was seen just once. The V call is TRBV27, the J call TRBJ1-6; the D is unclear. The germline CDR1 and CDR2 sequences are MNHEY and SMNVEV (reference sequence). This CDR3 has 13 amino acids. The V gene lost 5 bases and the J gene lost 7 bases, with 9 bases spanning the gap. The CDR3 DNA reads as TGTGCCAGCAGTAGGTTGGGGAATTCACCCCTCCACTTT. Protein sequence: CASSRLGNSPLHF.

This chain links TRBV20-1 with TRBJ2-1; possibly TRBD1 for D (6 bases). The CDR3 runs to 14 residues. V lost 7 bases and J 3 bases, leaving 16 bases between the germline ends. CDR1 is DFQATT and CDR2 is SNEGSKA in the germline V gene (reference sequence). CDR3 residues: CSVSRTANYNEQFF. CDR3 DNA: TGCAGTGTTTCCCGGACAGCAAACTACAATGAGCAGTTCTTC.

This chain joins TRBV9 and TRBJ2-5; no clear D. V lost 6 bases and J lost 5, with 17 bases in between. The CDR3 covers 14 residues. Germline lookup yields CDR1 SGDLS and CDR2 YYNGEE. DNA for the CDR3: TGTGCCAGCACCGCTACCATCAGCGAGGAGACCCAGTACTTC. It yields the protein CASTATISEETQYF.